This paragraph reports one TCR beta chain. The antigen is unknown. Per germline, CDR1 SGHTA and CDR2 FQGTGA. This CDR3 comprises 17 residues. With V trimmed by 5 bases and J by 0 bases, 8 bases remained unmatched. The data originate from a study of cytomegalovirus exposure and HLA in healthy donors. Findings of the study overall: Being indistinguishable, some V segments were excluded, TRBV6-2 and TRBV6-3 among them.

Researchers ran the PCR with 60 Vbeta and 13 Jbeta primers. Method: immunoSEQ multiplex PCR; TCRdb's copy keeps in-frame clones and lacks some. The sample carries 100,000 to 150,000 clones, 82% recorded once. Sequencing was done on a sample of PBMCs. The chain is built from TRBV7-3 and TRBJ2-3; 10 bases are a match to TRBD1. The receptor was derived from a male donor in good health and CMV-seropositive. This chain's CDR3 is CASSLLPGQGSTDTQYF. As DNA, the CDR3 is TGTGCCAGCAGCCTTCTTCCGGGACAGGGGAGCACAGATACGCAGTATTTT.